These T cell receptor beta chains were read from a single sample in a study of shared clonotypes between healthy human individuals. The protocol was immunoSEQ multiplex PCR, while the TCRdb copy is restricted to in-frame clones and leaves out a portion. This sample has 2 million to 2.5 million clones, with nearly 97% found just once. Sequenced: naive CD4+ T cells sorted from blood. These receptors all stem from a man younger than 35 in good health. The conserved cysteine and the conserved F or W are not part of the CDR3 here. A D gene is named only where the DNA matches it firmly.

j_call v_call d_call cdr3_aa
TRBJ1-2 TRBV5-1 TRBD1 ASSFAGTGGFYGYT
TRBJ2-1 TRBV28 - ASSQPEPKVEQF
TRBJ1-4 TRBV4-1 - ASSRPGSTNEKLF
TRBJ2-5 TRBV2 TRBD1 ASSERDRGETQY
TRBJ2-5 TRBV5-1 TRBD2 ASSLVTSGEETQY
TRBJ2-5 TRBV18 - ASSPPIRYQETQY
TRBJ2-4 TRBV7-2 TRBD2 ASSTGTSRDIQY
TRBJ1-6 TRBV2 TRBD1 ASSGSGGNSPLH
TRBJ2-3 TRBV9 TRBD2 ASSVAQSGTSGTDTQY
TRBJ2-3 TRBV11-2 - ASSLEGDTQY
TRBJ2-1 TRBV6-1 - ASTYRDGTNEQF
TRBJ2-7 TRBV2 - ASSKGPLYEQY
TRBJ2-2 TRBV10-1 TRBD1 ASSSGGPGELF
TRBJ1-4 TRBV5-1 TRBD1 ASSFDRGSGEKLF
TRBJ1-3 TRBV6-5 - ASSYENSGNTIY
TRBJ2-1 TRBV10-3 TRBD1 AISDMTGTGHNEQF
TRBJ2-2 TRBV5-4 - ASSTDRGPTGELF